Shown below are 5 T cell receptor beta chains from a single sample sequenced in a study of response to subunit inactivated influenza vaccine. TCRdb re-called the RT-PCR reads through MiXCR, storing one row per CDR3 protein. The repertoire holds around 530,000 distinct CDR3 sequences, 12% seen once, with 10% in the top ten. The material was PBMCs from blood, obtained on the day of vaccination. These receptors came from a man aged 50 to 59 who received an inactivated influenza vaccine.

The genes are TRBV20-1 and TRBJ2-3; D may be TRBD2 (6 bases). Trimming shortened V by 6 bases and J by 2 bases, and 12 bases separated the two germline ends. CDR3 length: 13 amino acids. Germline V gene data show CDR1 as DFQATT and CDR2 as SNEGSKA (reference sequence). The CDR3 is CSAEGLNTDTQYF. For the CDR3, the DNA is TGCAGTGCGGAGGGACTGAACACAGATACGCAGTATTTT.

This sequence joins TRBV10-3 and TRBJ2-3; perhaps TRBD2 as D (6 bases). The CDR3 consists of 17 residues. Trimming pared 6 bases from V and 3 bases from J, leaving 22 bases between. The germline gives CDR1 ENHRY, CDR2 SYGVKD. Written as DNA, the CDR3 is TGTGCCATCAGAACGGGGGAGGAGGACGGAAATACAGATACGCAGTATTTT. As protein: CAIRTGEEDGNTDTQYF.

There are a few counts of this clonotype. The CDR3 region has the DNA TGTGCCAGCAGTGACCCCCGGCGGGGGAACAATCAGCCCCAGCATTTT. The encoded protein is CASSDPRRGNNQPQHF. The rearrangement uses TRBV2 and TRBJ1-5; a weak D match, TRBD1 (5 bases). The V gene's germline CDR1 is SNHLY and CDR2 FYNNEI. There are 16 residues in the CDR3. Trimming pared 3 bases from V and 3 bases from J, leaving 15 bases between.

This clonotype was detected only a few times. The chain links TRBV6-2 or TRBV6-3 to TRBJ2-2, with 11 bases fitting TRBD2. With V trimmed by 0 bases and J by 3 bases, 6 bases remained unmatched. Germline CDR1 is MNHEY and CDR2 is SVGEGT. The CDR3 is 18 residues long. The CDR3 loop reads CASSYSHTSGRYTGELFF. CDR3 DNA: TGTGCCAGCAGTTACTCCCATACTAGCGGGAGATACACCGGGGAGCTGTTTTTT.

This clonotype was picked up a small number of times. This chain connects TRBV6-2 or TRBV6-3 to TRBJ2-6, with TRBD1 identical over 7 bases. Trimming cost V 0 bases and J 0 bases; bases outside gene matches: 17. This CDR3 has 22 amino acids. Germline V gene data show CDR1 as MNHEY and CDR2 as SVGEGT. The CDR3 reads CASSYSTPGQTLSSSGANVLTF. As DNA, the CDR3 is TGTGCCAGCAGTTACTCGACTCCGGGACAGACCTTATCTAGCTCTGGGGCCAACGTCCTGACTTTC.